This TCR beta chain was captured by sequencing in a study of blood T cells in healthy people across ages. Overall study: About one barcoded beta molecule per two T cells came from capture by template switching. The study, taken as a whole, reports: While age rose, TCR beta diversity per million T cells dropped in a roughly linear way.

There are 19 residues in the CDR3. Germline V gene sequence: CDR1 SGHVS, CDR2 FQNEAQ. The germline V and J ends were trimmed by 4 bases and 4 bases, with 26 bases remaining between them. Russia was home to the donors, healthy Caucasian individuals aged roughly 6 to 100. The authors extracted at least 5 micrograms of total RNA per sample. In this sample, this clonotype turned up a few times. What it binds is not known. The second PCR ran roughly 6 to 11 cycles with a sample-barcoded 5' primer and J-beta primers. TCRdb fed the 5' RACE reads into MiXCR, producing one record per CDR3 protein. The data contain fewer than 2 million distinct CDR3 sequences, approximately 40% of them seen just once; the ten biggest clones take up about 21%.

The V gene is TRBV7-8, the J gene TRBJ1-5, with D maybe TRBD1 (6 bases). This clonotype was obtained from a human donor in good health. Sequencing was carried out using blood. CDR3: CASSSHPTEGDSFNQPQHF. The DNA of the CDR3 is TGTGCCAGCAGCTCACATCCGACTGAGGGGGACTCCTTTAATCAGCCCCAGCATTTT.